The next 14 T cell receptor beta chains were all read from a single sample in a study of blood T cell repertoires in COVID-19. The protocol was immunoSEQ multiplex PCR, while the TCRdb copy is restricted to in-frame clones and leaves out a portion. The sample has 95,000 to 150,000 clones, about 93% seen once; the top ten hold approximately 2%. The sample taken for sequencing was peripheral blood. Receptors originate from a man in his fifties or sixties with COVID-19, enrolled during active disease.

A single count supports this clone. The rearrangement uses TRBV2 and TRBJ1-4; 8 bases line up with TRBD1. Trimming removed 4 bases from V and 10 bases from J; junction bases left unmatched: 5. From germline, CDR1 is SNHLY and CDR2 FYNNEI. This CDR3 is built from 13 residues. In DNA form, the CDR3 reads TGTGCCAGCAGTGTGGACAGGGCGGGAAAACTGTTTTTT. This sequence encodes CASSVDRAGKLFF.

The chain is built from TRBV7-3 and TRBJ2-3, with TRBD2 identical over 8 bases. From germline, CDR1 is SGHTA and CDR2 FQGTGA. V shed 5 bases, J shed 4 bases, and the junction held 8 bases outside the gene matches. The CDR3 is 15 amino acids. The CDR3, as DNA: TGTGCCAGCAGCCAATCGGGAGGGAGTGCAGATACGCAGTATTTT. Its protein is CASSQSGGSADTQYF.

CDR3 protein: CASSLDLRTDTQYF. CDR3 nucleotide sequence: TGTGCCAGCAGCTTAGACTTACGCACAGATACGCAGTATTTT. This rearrangement joins TRBV5-5 to TRBJ2-3; the D is unclear. CDR1 is SGHKS and CDR2 is YYEKEE in the germline V gene (reference sequence). There are 14 residues in the CDR3. With 2 bases removed from V and 1 base from J, the gap between germline ends came to 8 bases.

This clone appeared once. The CDR3, as DNA: TGTGCCAGCAGCCGCTTGGGACAGGGGTTTACGGAGCAGTACTTC. Translating gives CASSRLGQGFTEQYF. The chain recombines TRBV9 with TRBJ2-7; TRBD1 matches 10 bases. The V and J ends lost 4 bases and 7 bases, in that order; junction bases with no gene match: 11. The CDR3 is made up of 15 amino acids. The germline V gene encodes CDR1 SGDLS and CDR2 YYNGEE.

This chain links TRBV10-2 with TRBJ2-7; tentative D call: TRBD1 (6 bases). Between the trimmed V and J ends, which lost 2 bases and 5 bases, there was a span of 10 bases. Per the germline V gene, CDR1 is WSHSY and CDR2 is SAAADI. CDR3 size: 13 residues. The chain's CDR3 is CASSETGRDEQYV. CDR3 in DNA: TGCGCCAGCAGTGAGACAGGGAGAGACGAGCAGTACGTC.

Points on this clone: Relative to the germline gene, one junction end is altered; a read error may explain this. This chain connects TRBV13 to TRBJ1-2; 8 nucleotides match TRBD1. CDR3 length: 15 residues. Looked up from germline, CDR1 is PRHDT and CDR2 is FYEKMQ (reference sequence). The CDR3 is CASSRRDRPNYGYTF. CDR3 nucleotides: TGTGCCAGCAGCCGCCGGGACAGGCCTAATTATGGCTACACCTTC.

V and J are TRBV24-1 and TRBJ2-1; 11 bases line up with TRBD2. This CDR3 is built from 17 residues. After removal of 5 bases from V and 7 bases from J, the junction contained 12 bases not matched to a gene. Germline-derived CDR1 and CDR2 are KGHDR and SFDVKD. CDR3 protein: CATSATLTSGRGNEQFF. The CDR3 region has the DNA TGTGCCACCAGTGCTACTCTAACTAGCGGGAGAGGGAATGAGCAGTTCTTC.

This clone was observed once. The chain couples TRBV6-6 to TRBJ1-1; D may be TRBD1 (5 bases). Trimming removed 5 bases from V and 7 bases from J, with 14 bases in between. This CDR3 comprises 13 residues. From germline, CDR1 is MNHNY and CDR2 SVGAGI (reference sequence). This chain's CDR3 is CASSADRDVEAFF. CDR3 DNA: TGTGCCAGCAGTGCTGACAGAGACGTTGAAGCTTTCTTT.

This chain uses TRBV5-1 with TRBJ2-5; D not resolved. Deletions cut 4 bases from V and 5 bases from J, with 12 bases between. This CDR3 is 13 amino acids long. Germline V gene data show CDR1 as SGHRS and CDR2 as YFSETQ. The CDR3 loop is CASSRAGYETQYF. CDR3 coding DNA: TGCGCCAGCAGCCGCGCCGGTTATGAGACCCAGTACTTC.

A single count supports this clone. The chain combines TRBV9 with TRBJ2-5; 9 bases line up with TRBD1. V gave up 4 bases and J gave up 4 bases; unmatched junction bases: 11. The CDR3 length is 16 residues. CDR1 is SGDLS and CDR2 is YYNGEE in the germline V gene. CDR3 residues: CASSSGTGFLVETQYF. The DNA for the CDR3 is TGTGCCAGCAGCTCGGGGACAGGGTTCCTTGTAGAGACCCAGTACTTC.

Here the CDR3 reads CASSSDTYNEKLFF. For the CDR3, the DNA is TGTGCCAGCAGCTCCGACACGTATAATGAAAAACTGTTTTTT. The chain couples TRBV5-4 to TRBJ1-4; D is unclear. This CDR3 comprises 14 residues. Per germline, CDR1 SGHNT and CDR2 YYREEE (reference sequence). Trimming cost V 3 bases and J 4 bases, with 10 bases left between them.

The chain combines TRBV29-1 with TRBJ2-7, with D possibly TRBD1 on 6 matching bases. This CDR3 has 14 amino acids. Germline values: CDR1 SQVTM, CDR2 ANQGSEA. Trimming cost V 6 bases and J 0 bases, with 15 bases left between them. In nucleotides, the CDR3 is TGCAGCGTGGCCGGGACATCGAGCTCCTACGAGCAGTACTTC. Translating it yields CSVAGTSSSYEQYF.

The chain employs TRBV30 and TRBJ2-5, with TRBD1 matching over 10 bases. CDR1 GTSNPN and CDR2 SVGIG come from the germline V gene (reference sequence). CDR3 length: 13 amino acids. J was trimmed by 5 bases and V by 7 bases; bases with no gene match: 7. CDR3 sequence: CAFRTGGGETQYF. The CDR3 region has the DNA TGTGCCTTCCGGACAGGGGGTGGGGAGACCCAGTACTTC.

This chain links TRBV4-3 with TRBJ2-3; tentative D call: TRBD1 (6 bases). From germline, CDR1 is LGHNA and CDR2 YSLEER. The CDR3 length is 17 residues. V was pared by 0 bases and J by 1 base, with 14 bases between. The CDR3 DNA is TGCGCCAGCAGCCAAGATCGAGGGGGTTTGGGCACAGATACGCAGTATTTT. Its translation: CASSQDRGGLGTDTQYF.